This T cell receptor (beta chain) appears in the sequencing data of a study of blood T cell repertoires in COVID-19. TCRdb keeps only in-frame clones here, not all; method: immunoSEQ multiplex PCR. The table has over 150,000 clones, 90% to 95% seen once. The V gene end was trimmed by 4 bases and the J gene end by 7 bases; junction bases not matched to a gene: 4. Looked up from germline, CDR1 is SQVTM and CDR2 is ANQGSEA. This CDR3 spans 13 amino acids. The chain links TRBV29-1 to TRBJ2-1, with 10 bases fitting TRBD1. Source material: peripheral blood. This clonotype was sampled from a young man with COVID-19, enrolled during active disease. CDR3 in DNA: TGCAGCGTTGGGTGGACAGGGGGGAATGAGCAGTTCTTC. Translated, it gives CSVGWTGGNEQFF.